Listed here are 29 T cell receptor beta chains from one sample, sequenced in a study of T cell repertoires in cytomegalovirus infection. TCRdb independently ran MiXCR on the reads; one entry per CDR3 protein. This sample has under 200,000 distinct CDR3 sequences, with about 22% found just once. Antigen specificity for these receptors is unknown. The material was CD8+ T cells from cultured PBMCs, obtained from culture after CMV antigen stimulation. The receptors stem from a human donor in good health (CMV status not recorded). Some clones in this sample may be carry-over from other donors' samples.

The chain links TRBV7-9 to TRBJ1-6, with D uncertain. Trimming took off 8 bases at V and 7 bases at J, with 21 bases between the two ends. The CDR3 contains 16 residues. Germline loops: CDR1 SEHNR, CDR2 FQNEAQ (reference sequence). The CDR3 DNA sequence: TGTGCCAGCGGGCCCGTTTCGGTGTGGGGAAATTCACCCCTCCACTTT. Protein product: CASGPVSVWGNSPLHF.

This chain uses TRBV7-8 with TRBJ2-3; 10 bases fit TRBD1. V shed 6 bases and J 5 bases; nucleotides not matched to a gene: 5. This CDR3 comprises 14 residues. The V gene's germline CDR1 is SGHVS and CDR2 FQNEAQ. CDR3 residues: CASRTGTGVDTQYF. Here the CDR3 DNA reads TGTGCCAGCAGGACCGGGACAGGGGTAGATACGCAGTATTTT.

This clonotype came up a few times. The chain combines TRBV14 with TRBJ1-5, with D maybe TRBD1 (5 bases). The CDR3 spans 16 residues. Trimming stripped 1 base from V and 8 bases from J, with 18 bases between. CDR1 is SGHDN and CDR2 is FVKESK in the germline V gene. The CDR3 sequence is CASSQGLRDLMKPQHF. Written as DNA, the CDR3 is TGTGCCAGCAGCCAAGGGCTCAGGGACTTGATGAAGCCCCAGCATTTT. Full variable domain (rest looked up from reference TRBV14 and TRBJ1-5): EAGVTQFPSHSVIEKGQTVTLRCDPISGHDNLYWYRRVMGKEIKFLLHFVKESKQDESGMPNNRFLAERTGGTYSTLKVQPAELEDSGVYFCASSQGLRDLMKPQHFGDGTRLSIL.

The V and J genes are TRBV20-1 and TRBJ2-7; D is possibly TRBD1 (6 bases). The germline CDR1 and CDR2 sequences are DFQATT and SNEGSKA (reference sequence). The ends were cut back, 2 bases at V and 0 bases at J, with 11 bases in the middle. This CDR3 contains 14 residues. The CDR3, as DNA: TGCAGTGCTAGACCACGGGACACCTCCTACGAGCAGTACTTC. Its protein product is CSARPRDTSYEQYF.

In this sample, this clonotype turned up a few times. The V and J genes are TRBV7-2 and TRBJ1-6; 10 bases match TRBD1. There are 15 residues in the CDR3. The germline gives CDR1 SGHTA, CDR2 FQGNSA. V shed 5 bases and J 8 bases; nucleotides not matched to a gene: 6. The CDR3 DNA sequence: TGTGCCAGCAGCGCGCGGGACAGGGGAGATTCACCCCTCCACTTT. Translation gives CASSARDRGDSPLHF.

In this sample, this clonotype turned up a few times. V usage is TRBV7-2 and J usage is TRBJ2-3, with 9 bases lining up with TRBD2. This CDR3 spans 18 amino acids. Germline assignment: CDR1 SGHTA and CDR2 FQGNSA. The junction had 15 bases not matched to a gene; V was cut back by 7 bases and J by 1 base. The CDR3 here is CASTDRGRLAEGTDTQYF. The DNA for the CDR3 is TGTGCCAGCACCGACCGCGGGCGACTAGCGGAAGGCACAGATACGCAGTATTTT.

V and J are TRBV19 and TRBJ1-1; a weak D match, TRBD1 (5 bases). The V and J ends lost 6 bases and 1 base respectively, with 9 bases between them. The CDR3 sequence is 13 residues long. Germline CDR1 is LNHDA and CDR2 is SQIVND (reference sequence). CDR3 nucleotide sequence: TGTGCCAGTAGGTCAAGGGGGAACACTGAAGCTTTCTTT. Translating it yields CASRSRGNTEAFF.

This clonotype was detected ten times or more. V is TRBV7-6 and J is TRBJ1-4, with 9 nucleotides matching TRBD1. CDR3 length equals 14 residues. Germline V gives CDR1 SGHVS, CDR2 FNYEAQ. The junction had 3 bases not matched to a gene; V was cut back by 5 bases and J by 5 bases. CDR3 coding DNA: TGTGCCAGCAGCCCGACAGGGGGAAATGAAAAACTGTTTTTT. Its translation: CASSPTGGNEKLFF.

The chain is built from TRBV7-8 and TRBJ1-1; unclear D gene. V was shortened by 1 base and J by 4 bases, with 16 bases between the two germline ends. Germline-derived CDR1 and CDR2 are SGHVS and FQNEAQ. There are 16 residues in the CDR3. CDR3 bases: TGTGCCAGCAGCTTAGATCCGGACTTCTCGGGCACTGAAGCTTTCTTT. Its translation: CASSLDPDFSGTEAFF.

J is TRBJ1-5 and V is TRBV6-5; perhaps TRBD1 as D (5 bases). The CDR3 spans 14 residues. The V and J ends lost 0 bases and 6 bases respectively, with 9 bases between them. Germline V gives CDR1 MNHEY, CDR2 SVGAGI. CDR3 sequence (DNA): TGTGCCAGCAGTTACTCGGTGGGGGGTCAGCCCCAGCATTTT. Amino acid sequence: CASSYSVGGQPQHF.

This chain uses TRBV4-3 with TRBJ1-5, with D possibly matching TRBD1 (5 bases). V was trimmed by 0 bases and J by 7 bases, leaving 13 bases between them. The CDR3 extends over 15 amino acids. Germline loops: CDR1 LGHNA, CDR2 YSLEER. The CDR3 spells CASSQDWQGLQPQHF. In DNA form, the CDR3 reads TGCGCCAGCAGCCAAGATTGGCAGGGTTTGCAGCCCCAGCATTTT.

This chain links TRBV7-2 with TRBJ2-7; D is possibly TRBD1 (5 bases). The V gene's germline CDR1 is SGHTA and CDR2 FQGNSA. The CDR3 runs 13 residues. With 5 bases removed from V and 4 bases from J, the gap between germline ends came to 12 bases. The chain's CDR3 is CASSGRQWYEQYF. DNA of the CDR3: TGTGCCAGCAGCGGAAGACAGTGGTACGAGCAGTACTTC.

This rearrangement joins TRBV6-2 or TRBV6-3 to TRBJ1-1; no definite D call. Germline CDR1 MNHEY, CDR2 SVGEGT. Deletions cut 6 bases from V and 3 bases from J, with 17 bases between. The CDR3 runs 15 residues. The CDR3 sequence: CASSPFTARDTEAFF. The CDR3 DNA reads TGTGCCAGCAGCCCCTTCACCGCGAGGGACACTGAAGCTTTCTTT.

Points on this clonotype: One junction end does not reproduce the germline sequence, and a read error may be involved. This chain joins TRBV24-1 and TRBJ2-5; TRBD1 agrees at 8 bases. The CDR3 totals 13 residues. Germline-derived CDR1 and CDR2 are KGHDR and SFDVKD. CDR3 sequence reads: CATSGGQGTPGDF. The CDR3 nucleotides read TGTGCCACCAGTGGTGGACAGGGAACCCCCGGAGACTTC.

The J gene is TRBJ2-1, the V gene TRBV6-6; D tentatively fits TRBD1 or TRBD2 (5 bases each). The CDR3 length is 14 residues. Germline CDR1 MNHNY, CDR2 SVGAGI (reference sequence). The V end was cut by 4 bases, the J end by 8 bases, with 15 bases between. CDR3 bases: TGTGCCAGCAGTTTCTGGGGGAGCGAGGATGAGCAGTTCTTC. Its translation is CASSFWGSEDEQFF.

This clonotype was seen only a few times. V usage is TRBV12-3 or TRBV12-4 and J usage is TRBJ2-5; D perhaps matches TRBD1 (6 bases). V lost 3 bases, J lost 2 bases, and 10 bases lay in between. The CDR3 spans 14 residues. The CDR3 reads CASSFDRYQETQYF. For the CDR3, the DNA is TGTGCCAGCAGTTTCGACAGGTATCAAGAGACCCAGTACTTC.

The chain couples TRBV20-1 to TRBJ1-1, with TRBD1 as a possible D gene (5 bases). There are 11 residues in the CDR3. CDR1 and CDR2 (germline): DFQATT, SNEGSKA (reference sequence). In nucleotides, the CDR3 is TGCTCCTCGGAGGGGTACACTGAAGCTTTCTTT. Its protein is CSSEGYTEAFF.

V usage is TRBV7-2 and J usage is TRBJ2-3, with 8 bases lining up with TRBD1. The length of the CDR3 is 16 residues. Germline assignment: CDR1 SGHTA and CDR2 FQGNSA. Unmatched junction bases numbered 8, after V lost 6 bases and J lost 0 bases. CDR3 sequence: CASRPTGQESTDTQYF. CDR3 bases: TGTGCCAGCAGGCCCACGGGACAGGAAAGCACAGATACGCAGTATTTT.

In its sample, this clonotype was seen a few times. The chain's CDR3 is CASSYYWARTEAFF. CDR3 nucleotide sequence: TGTGCCAGCAGTTACTATTGGGCTCGGACTGAAGCTTTCTTT. J is TRBJ1-1 and V is TRBV6-2 or TRBV6-3; D not resolved. V was pared by 1 base and J by 5 bases, with 11 bases between. This CDR3 has 14 residues. Looked up from germline, CDR1 is MNHEY and CDR2 is SVGEGT.

This clonotype was detected only a few times. The rearrangement joins TRBV7-3 to TRBJ2-1; D call uncertain. There are 16 residues in the CDR3. Germline lookup yields CDR1 SGHTA and CDR2 FQGTGA. V was cut by 3 bases and J by 9 bases, with 21 bases left in between. This chain's CDR3 is CASSFSARSRLSEQFF. CDR3 sequence (DNA): TGTGCCAGCAGCTTCTCCGCCCGATCCCGATTGAGTGAGCAGTTCTTC.

The chain employs TRBV7-8 and TRBJ1-2, with 9 bases matching TRBD1. From germline, CDR1 is SGHVS and CDR2 FQNEAQ. V was clipped by 5 bases and J by 3 bases; unmatched bases: 19. This CDR3 is built from 19 residues. The CDR3 here is CASSPGTGPGDMVDYGYTF. The CDR3 nucleotides read TGTGCCAGCAGCCCCGGGACAGGGCCCGGGGACATGGTCGACTATGGCTACACCTTC.

The V and J genes are TRBV7-2 and TRBJ2-1; maybe TRBD2 (7 bases). The CDR3 covers 15 residues. The V and J ends lost 2 bases and 5 bases respectively, with 13 bases between them. In germline, CDR1 is SGHTA, CDR2 FQGNSA. The CDR3 region is CASSLWGGRNNEQFF. Written as DNA, the CDR3 is TGTGCCAGCAGCTTATGGGGGGGCCGAAACAATGAGCAGTTCTTC.

This clonotype was found a few times. The chain joins TRBV5-1 to TRBJ2-4, with 14 bases that match TRBD2. CDR1 and CDR2 (germline): SGHRS, YFSETQ. The CDR3 is 20 residues long. J gave up 6 bases and V 5 bases, and 19 bases lay outside the gene matches. The CDR3 sequence: CASRQGLPGTSGGKGNIQYF. The CDR3 DNA reads as TGCGCCAGCAGGCAAGGACTTCCCGGGACTAGCGGGGGAAAGGGAAACATTCAGTACTTC.

A few counts support this clonotype. The V and J genes are TRBV20-1 and TRBJ2-7, with TRBD2 matching 9 bases. Germline CDR1 reads DFQATT; CDR2 reads SNEGSKA (reference sequence). The CDR3 loop spans 14 amino acids. J was trimmed by 2 bases and V by 1 base; bases with no gene match: 3. The CDR3 bases are TGCAGTGCTAGAGGGCCTAGCGGGGCCTACGAGCAGTACTTC. Translation: CSARGPSGAYEQYF.

The sample holds a few counts of this clonotype. The rearrangement joins TRBV27 to TRBJ1-2; 7 nucleotides agree with TRBD1. In germline, CDR1 is MNHEY, CDR2 SMNVEV (reference sequence). The CDR3 covers 13 residues. V dropped 4 bases and J dropped 5; count of bases not matched to a gene: 4. The CDR3 bases are TGTGCCAGCAGTTCTCGGACAGGTTATGGCTACACCTTC. It specifies CASSSRTGYGYTF.

This clonotype turned up a few times. The rearrangement joins TRBV7-6 to TRBJ2-3; the match to TRBD2 covers 8 bases. CDR1 SGHVS and CDR2 FNYEAQ come from the germline V gene. The junction had 11 bases not matched to a gene; V was cut back by 1 base and J by 2 bases. The CDR3 has 18 residues. The CDR3 DNA is TGTGCCAGCAGCTTAGTTAGCGGGGCCAACCAACCCACAGATACGCAGTATTTT. It translates to CASSLVSGANQPTDTQYF. The full variable domain, its missing parts supplied by reference TRBV7-6 and TRBJ2-3, is GAGVSQSPRYKVTKRGQDVALRCDPISGHVSLYWYRQALGQGPEFLTYFNYEAQQDKSGLPNDRFSAERPEGSISTLTIQRTEQRDSAMYRCASSLVSGANQPTDTQYFGPGTRLTVL.

For the CDR3, the DNA is TGTGCCAGCAGTAAAAACAGGGGGAAAACATATGAAAAACTGTTTTTT. Its protein is CASSKNRGKTYEKLFF. V usage is TRBV6-6 and J usage is TRBJ1-4, with TRBD1 matching over 8 bases. The germline V gene has CDR1 MNHNY and CDR2 SVGAGI (reference sequence). Trimming cost V 5 bases and J 6 bases; bases outside gene matches: 11. The CDR3 covers 16 residues.

This clonotype was seen more than once but under ten times. The chain carries TRBV6-6 and TRBJ2-7; no firm D call. The length of the CDR3 is 12 residues. Trimming took 4 bases from V and 11 from J, leaving 15 bases between them. CDR1 is MNHNY, CDR2 SVGAGI, per germline (reference sequence). The CDR3 loop is CASSSDSPDEYF. In DNA, the CDR3 is TGTGCCAGCAGTTCCGATAGTCCCGACGAGTACTTC.

By its share, this clonotype is medium-sized. The V and J genes are TRBV29-1 and TRBJ1-2, with a weak D call TRBD1 (5 bases). The V end was cut by 0 bases, the J end by 3 bases, with 14 bases between. Germline V gene sequence: CDR1 SQVTM, CDR2 ANQGSEA. The CDR3 is 15 residues long. The CDR3 region is CSVEDRWGGHYGYTF. CDR3 DNA: TGCAGCGTTGAAGATCGCTGGGGGGGTCACTATGGCTACACCTTC.